This record covers a single T cell receptor (beta chain). From alopecia areata patients, lesional scalp punch biopsies and peripheral blood were collected. The CDR3 covers 14 residues. The V end lost 0 bases, the J end lost 0 bases, and 7 bases lay between the germline ends. Germline loops: CDR1 SGDLS, CDR2 YYNGEE. These data belong to a study of CD8+ T cells in alopecia areata. In each case, RNA was isolated and then reverse transcribed into cDNA as the sequencing template. Assay: immunoSEQ multiplex PCR; the TCRdb copy retains only in-frame clones and omits some. The table has 150,000 or so clones, over 70% seen once; the top ten hold more than 12%.

The source was CD8+ T cells sorted from blood, collected at week 0. V gene TRBV9 combines with J gene TRBJ2-7, with D possibly TRBD2 on 5 matching bases. The origin of this receptor is a human donor with alopecia areata. The CDR3 here is CASSVGGLSYEQYF. CDR3 in DNA: TGTGCCAGCAGCGTAGGAGGACTCTCCTACGAGCAGTACTTC. Using reference TRBV9 and TRBJ2-7 for the parts outside the CDR3, the full variable domain is DSGVTQTPKHLITATGQRVTLRCSPRSGDLSVYWYQQSLDQGLQFLIQYYNGEERAKGNILERFSAQQFPDLHSELNLSSLELGDSALYFCASSVGGLSYEQYFGPGTRLTVT.